This is a list of T cell receptor beta chains from one sample in a study of T-cell memory formation after mild COVID-19. Via MiXCR, TCRdb re-called the 5' RACE reads, giving one row per CDR3 protein. The sample comprises around 370,000 distinct CDR3 sequences, 21% of which are singletons, and approximately 12% rests with the top ten. Sequencing was performed on PBMCs or a T cell subset sorted from them (not recorded which). The source of these receptors is an adult woman who had mild COVID-19 (a few samples of this study predate the infection). Cell type and time point are not known. The CDR3 runs from the conserved cysteine through the conserved F or W. D genes are given only for firm matches. Clone size is stated in some rows and not others, as once, few, many or a class when expanded.

V	size	D	J	DNA	CDR3
TRBV7-9	-	TRBD1	TRBJ2-1	TGTGCCAGCACCGAAGGGGGACAGGGGGCCGAAGAGGGTTACAATGAGCAGTTCTTC	CASTEGGQGAEEGYNEQFF
TRBV6-2/TRBV6-3	few	TRBD1	TRBJ2-7	TGTGCCAGCAGTTACGTGACAGGGGGACCCTACGAGCAGTACTTC	CASSYVTGGPYEQYF
TRBV9	-	TRBD2	TRBJ2-5	TGTGCCAGCAGCGTAAGGGGGACTAGCGGGGCGGAAGAGACCCAGTACTTC	CASSVRGTSGAEETQYF
TRBV20-1	-	-	TRBJ1-2	TGCAGTGCTAGTTTGCAGTCCGGGCCTAACTATGGCTACACCTTC	CSASLQSGPNYGYTF
TRBV27	-	TRBD1	TRBJ2-6	TGTGCCAGCAGACAGGGGGGTTCTGGGGCCAACGTCCTGACTTTC	CASRQGGSGANVLTF
TRBV5-1	few	TRBD2	TRBJ2-7	TGCGCCAGCAGCCCGGGACTAGCGGGAGACCGGCCCCACGAGCAGTACTTC	CASSPGLAGDRPHEQYF
TRBV7-6	-	-	TRBJ2-6	TGTGCCAGCAGCGTAGGCAAGGCTGGGGCCAACGTCCTGACTTTC	CASSVGKAGANVLTF
TRBV18	-	-	TRBJ2-3	TGTGCCAGCTCACCACAATTTATAGATACGCAGTATTTT	CASSPQFIDTQYF
TRBV7-9	-	-	TRBJ1-2	TGTGCCAGCAGCTTAGTAGGGGGAGGCTATGGCTACACCTTC	CASSLVGGGYGYTF
TRBV7-9	few	-	TRBJ2-3	TGTGCCAGCAGCTTAGGGCCGGCCACAGATACGCAGTATTTT	CASSLGPATDTQYF
TRBV6-2/TRBV6-3	-	TRBD1	TRBJ2-1	TGTGCCAGCAGTTTTCCCGGGACAGCGGTGGATTGGGGCAATGAGCAGTTCTTC	CASSFPGTAVDWGNEQFF
TRBV9	-	TRBD2	TRBJ2-3	TGTGCCAGCAGTCACAGGGGACTAGCGGGCCGGAGCACAGATACGCAGTATTTT	CASSHRGLAGRSTDTQYF
TRBV24-1	-	-	TRBJ2-2	TGTGCCACCAGTGATTGGGGAGGGACAGGCACCGGGGAGCTGTTTTTT	CATSDWGGTGTGELFF
TRBV7-8	-	-	TRBJ2-1	TGTGCCAGCAGCTTAGCCCCTTTCAATGAGCAGTTCTTC	CASSLAPFNEQFF
TRBV4-1	-	-	TRBJ1-4	TGCGCCAGCAGCCACCTCCGGGGCCAAGTTCGGGAAAAACTGTTTTTT	CASSHLRGQVREKLFF
TRBV29-1	-	TRBD2	TRBJ2-1	TGCAGCGTGGAGCCGGGACTAGCAATAAGCTCCTACAATGAGCAGTTCTTC	CSVEPGLAISSYNEQFF
TRBV2	-	-	TRBJ1-2	TGTGCCAGCAGTGACAGGGCTCTCGGCGGCTACACCTTC	CASSDRALGGYTF
TRBV7-2	-	-	TRBJ1-3	TGTGCCAGCAGCTTCAGCCAAATAGCTGGAAACACCATATATTTT	CASSFSQIAGNTIYF
TRBV10-3	few	-	TRBJ2-5	TGTGCCATCTCCCGCCAGTCTCAAGAGACCCAGTACTTC	CAISRQSQETQYF
TRBV5-1	few	-	TRBJ2-3	TGCGCCAGCAGCTACCCGGGGAGGGATACGCAGTATTTT	CASSYPGRDTQYF